The clone carrying this TCR beta chain was recorded a few times. Its antigen is not known. The record originates from a study of T cell repertoires in cytomegalovirus infection. Each CDR3 protein gets one entry after TCRdb re-called the reads with MiXCR. The data hold 340,000 or so distinct CDR3 sequences, with 25% observed a single time. The CDR3 length is 15 residues. Germline trimming cut 4 bases from V and 2 bases from J; bases unmatched to any gene: 5. Germline-derived CDR1 and CDR2 are MNHEY and SMNVEV (reference sequence). This material consisted of cultured PBMCs, taken from culture after CMV antigen stimulation. The sequence was collected from a human donor in good health (CMV status not recorded). Some clones in this sample may be carry-over from other donors' samples. V usage is TRBV27 and J usage is TRBJ2-7; 10 bases are shared with TRBD2. The CDR3 DNA reads TGTGCCAGCAGTTCATCAGCGGGAGGGCCCTACGAGCAGTACTTC. Its protein product is CASSSSAGGPYEQYF.